Listed below are T cell receptor beta chains from one sample, sequenced in a study of regulatory T cells in long-lasting Graves disease. TCRdb analysed the multiplex PCR reads with MiXCR anew, one entry per CDR3 protein. The data show more than 400,000 distinct CDR3 sequences, with under 20% seen just once and more than 9% held by the top ten. The same specimen was also included in a second study, on T cells in Graves' hyperthyroidism and ophthalmopathy.

The specimen comprised peripheral blood mononuclear cells (PBMCs), sampled at new diagnosis, from a patient treated with antithyroid drugs. These TCRs come from a man between 35 and 55 years old with Graves disease. CDR3s leave out the opening cysteine and the closing phenylalanine or tryptophan. Each record gives: CDR3 length, J gene, clone size, V gene, CDR3 protein. The size of a clone is reported for some rows only, either as once, few or many, or as a class for expanded clones.

CDR3 length: 11
J gene: TRBJ2-7
clone size: many
V gene: TRBV20-1
CDR3 protein: SAYFRDREEQY

CDR3 length: 15
J gene: TRBJ2-6
clone size: few
V gene: TRBV5-1
CDR3 protein: ASSLIVVNSGANVLT

CDR3 length: 10
J gene: TRBJ1-2
clone size: -
V gene: TRBV2
CDR3 protein: AWPGGNYGYT

CDR3 length: 10
J gene: TRBJ2-7
clone size: many
V gene: TRBV7-9
CDR3 protein: ASSWGRNEQY

CDR3 length: 13
J gene: TRBJ2-2
clone size: -
V gene: TRBV19
CDR3 protein: ASRRRTSGRGELF

CDR3 length: 13
J gene: TRBJ2-7
clone size: -
V gene: TRBV27
CDR3 protein: ASSSTPRQGYEQY

CDR3 length: 14
J gene: TRBJ2-1
clone size: many
V gene: TRBV28
CDR3 protein: ASSLRTSKANNEQF

CDR3 length: 10
J gene: TRBJ2-2
clone size: -
V gene: TRBV6-2/TRBV6-3
CDR3 protein: ASTKGGGELF

CDR3 length: 9
J gene: TRBJ2-5
clone size: many
V gene: TRBV7-9
CDR3 protein: ASSLGDISY

CDR3 length: 17
J gene: TRBJ2-7
clone size: -
V gene: TRBV5-1
CDR3 protein: ASSLYAGGPSRSSYEQY

CDR3 length: 7
J gene: TRBJ1-1
clone size: many
V gene: TRBV2
CDR3 protein: ATRSEAF

CDR3 length: 11
J gene: TRBJ1-1
clone size: many
V gene: TRBV28
CDR3 protein: ASSLGQLPEAF

CDR3 length: 13
J gene: TRBJ1-3
clone size: few
V gene: TRBV3-1
CDR3 protein: ASSQGQDSGNTIY

CDR3 length: 15
J gene: TRBJ2-7
clone size: many
V gene: TRBV12-3/TRBV12-4
CDR3 protein: ASSFAPGRRLAYEQY

CDR3 length: 11
J gene: TRBJ2-7
clone size: few
V gene: TRBV29-1
CDR3 protein: SGQLAGVHEQY

CDR3 length: 14
J gene: TRBJ2-1
clone size: many
V gene: TRBV18
CDR3 protein: ASSTTSGRARSEQF

CDR3 length: 14
J gene: TRBJ2-2
clone size: many
V gene: TRBV3-1
CDR3 protein: ASSRGLARGTGELF

CDR3 length: 13
J gene: TRBJ2-3
clone size: many
V gene: TRBV12-3/TRBV12-4
CDR3 protein: ASSSLRADTDTQY

CDR3 length: 12
J gene: TRBJ1-2
clone size: many
V gene: TRBV28
CDR3 protein: ASTWQSASGGYT

CDR3 length: 11
J gene: TRBJ1-5
clone size: few
V gene: TRBV20-1
CDR3 protein: SARRGWDQPQH

CDR3 length: 12
J gene: TRBJ2-1
clone size: -
V gene: TRBV5-4
CDR3 protein: ASSPLAGWDEQF

CDR3 length: 11
J gene: TRBJ1-1
clone size: many
V gene: TRBV30
CDR3 protein: AWSKTRNTEAF

CDR3 length: 13
J gene: TRBJ1-6
clone size: -
V gene: TRBV7-3
CDR3 protein: ASSSGTEINSPLH

CDR3 length: 14
J gene: TRBJ2-6
clone size: few
V gene: TRBV5-6
CDR3 protein: ASSLLGLSGGNVLT

CDR3 length: 13
J gene: TRBJ2-7
clone size: many
V gene: TRBV11-2
CDR3 protein: ASSFSSVRSYEQY

CDR3 length: 14
J gene: TRBJ2-3
clone size: -
V gene: TRBV20-1
CDR3 protein: SAGTASPRGYDTQY

CDR3 length: 11
J gene: TRBJ2-1
clone size: many
V gene: TRBV27
CDR3 protein: ASSIAGVHEQF

CDR3 length: 17
J gene: TRBJ1-1
clone size: many
V gene: TRBV7-9
CDR3 protein: ASSLPTSGKGLLNTEAF

CDR3 length: 12
J gene: TRBJ2-5
clone size: many
V gene: TRBV2
CDR3 protein: ASSGDRGHGTQY

CDR3 length: 9
J gene: TRBJ2-1
clone size: many
V gene: TRBV6-1
CDR3 protein: ASRGINEQF

CDR3 length: 14
J gene: TRBJ1-4
clone size: few
V gene: TRBV12-3/TRBV12-4
CDR3 protein: ASSDSTGQGFEKLF

CDR3 length: 10
J gene: TRBJ1-2
clone size: few
V gene: TRBV7-2
CDR3 protein: ASSLVEAGYT

CDR3 length: 11
J gene: TRBJ1-2
clone size: many
V gene: TRBV30
CDR3 protein: AWQEGNDYGYT

CDR3 length: 17
J gene: TRBJ2-3
clone size: -
V gene: TRBV14
CDR3 protein: ASSQDTGGRGLIPDTQY

CDR3 length: 12
J gene: TRBJ1-4
clone size: -
V gene: TRBV6-5
CDR3 protein: ASSSGTNSEKLF

CDR3 length: 13
J gene: TRBJ2-7
clone size: many
V gene: TRBV10-3
CDR3 protein: ATTNPTSGRYEQY

CDR3 length: 13
J gene: TRBJ2-1
clone size: many
V gene: TRBV2
CDR3 protein: ASSETSGPNNEQF

CDR3 length: 10
J gene: TRBJ2-7
clone size: many
V gene: TRBV11-2
CDR3 protein: ASSLDKSEQY

CDR3 length: 13
J gene: TRBJ2-7
clone size: many
V gene: TRBV7-9
CDR3 protein: ASSASRDRVYEQY

CDR3 length: 12
J gene: TRBJ2-3
clone size: many
V gene: TRBV3-1
CDR3 protein: ASSHPSWGNTQY

CDR3 length: 14
J gene: TRBJ2-1
clone size: few
V gene: TRBV3-1
CDR3 protein: ASSQELAGGYNEQF

CDR3 length: 11
J gene: TRBJ1-6
clone size: many
V gene: TRBV11-1
CDR3 protein: ASSTDRNSPLH

CDR3 length: 14
J gene: TRBJ2-5
clone size: -
V gene: TRBV6-9
CDR3 protein: ASSYSAGGPPRTQY

CDR3 length: 14
J gene: TRBJ2-3
clone size: many
V gene: TRBV9
CDR3 protein: ASSVGSSGRTDTQY

CDR3 length: 13
J gene: TRBJ2-7
clone size: few
V gene: TRBV24-1
CDR3 protein: ATSDSSSASYEQY

CDR3 length: 13
J gene: TRBJ2-1
clone size: -
V gene: TRBV27
CDR3 protein: ASSSGSGFYNEQF

CDR3 length: 9
J gene: TRBJ2-7
clone size: many
V gene: TRBV28
CDR3 protein: ASTHTYEQY

CDR3 length: 14
J gene: TRBJ2-2
clone size: few
V gene: TRBV24-1
CDR3 protein: ATSENSGANTGELF

CDR3 length: 18
J gene: TRBJ2-3
clone size: many
V gene: TRBV12-3/TRBV12-4
CDR3 protein: ASSLRLAGALTSSTDTQY